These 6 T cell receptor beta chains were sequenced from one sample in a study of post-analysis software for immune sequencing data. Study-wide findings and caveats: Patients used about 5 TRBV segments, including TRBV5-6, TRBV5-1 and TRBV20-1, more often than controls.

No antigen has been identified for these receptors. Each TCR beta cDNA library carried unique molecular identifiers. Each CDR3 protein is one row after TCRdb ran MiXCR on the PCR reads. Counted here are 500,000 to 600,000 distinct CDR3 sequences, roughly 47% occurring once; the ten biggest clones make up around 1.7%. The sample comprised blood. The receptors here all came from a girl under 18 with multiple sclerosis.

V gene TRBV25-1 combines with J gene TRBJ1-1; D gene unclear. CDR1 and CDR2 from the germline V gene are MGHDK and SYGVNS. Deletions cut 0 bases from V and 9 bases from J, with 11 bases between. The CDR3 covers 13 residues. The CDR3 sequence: CASSEYQESKAFF. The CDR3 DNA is TGTGCCAGCAGTGAATATCAAGAGTCGAAAGCTTTCTTT. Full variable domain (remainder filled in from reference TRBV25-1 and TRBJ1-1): EADIYQTPRYLVIGTGKKITLECSQTMGHDKMYWYQQDPGMELHLIHYSYGVNSTEKGDLSSESTVSRIRTEHFPLTLESARPSHTSQYLCASSEYQESKAFFGQGTRLTVV.

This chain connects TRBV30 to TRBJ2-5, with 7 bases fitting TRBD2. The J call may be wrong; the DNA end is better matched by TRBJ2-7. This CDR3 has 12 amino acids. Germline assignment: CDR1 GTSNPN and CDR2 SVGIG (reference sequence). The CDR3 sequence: CACVSSGYEQYF. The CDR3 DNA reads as TGTGCCTGTGTCTCTAGCGGCTACGAGCAGTACTTC.

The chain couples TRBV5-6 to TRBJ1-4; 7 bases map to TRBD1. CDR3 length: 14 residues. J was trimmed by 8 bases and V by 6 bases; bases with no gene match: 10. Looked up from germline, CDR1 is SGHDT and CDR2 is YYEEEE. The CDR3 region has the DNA TGTGCCAGCACCTACCGGGACAGAGGCGAAAAACTGTTTTTT. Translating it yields CASTYRDRGEKLFF.

In DNA, the CDR3 is TGTGCCAGCAGCTTGGGGCGACTAATCAAATACGGGACAGGATATCATCGAGAGACCCAGTACTTC. Translation gives CASSLGRLIKYGTGYHRETQYF. The chain employs TRBV5-6 and TRBJ2-5; 8 bases are a match to TRBD1. The germline V gene has CDR1 SGHDT and CDR2 YYEEEE. The V and J ends lost 0 bases and 4 bases, in that order; junction bases with no gene match: 26. The CDR3 loop spans 22 amino acids.

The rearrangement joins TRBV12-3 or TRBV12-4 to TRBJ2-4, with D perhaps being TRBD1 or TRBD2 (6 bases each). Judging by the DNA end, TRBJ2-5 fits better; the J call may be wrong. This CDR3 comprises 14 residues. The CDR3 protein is CASLRGDGQETQYF. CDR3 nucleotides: TGTGCCAGCCTAAGGGGGGACGGACAAGAGACCCAGTACTTC.

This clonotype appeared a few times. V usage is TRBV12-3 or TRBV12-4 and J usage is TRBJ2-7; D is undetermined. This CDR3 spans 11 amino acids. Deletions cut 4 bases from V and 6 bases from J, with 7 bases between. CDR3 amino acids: CASSSIGEQYF. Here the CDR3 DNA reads TGTGCCAGCAGTTCTATCGGCGAGCAGTACTTC.